This TCR beta chain was observed in a study of cytomegalovirus exposure and HLA in healthy donors (TCRdb year 2017). For the wider study: According to an earlier analysis of a few hundred of the donors, about 179 million T cells yielded 90 million to 140 million unique TCR beta sequences and 276 Gb of sequence data. An early release that covered 500 to 800 HLA-typed donors contained approximately 300 gigabases of sequencing data and around 80 million unique TCR sequences. Among the 398 genotyped donors, about 85% belonged to the genetic ancestry cluster associated with self-reported Caucasian donors. The study aimed to test whether cataloging public T cell receptors could reveal signatures of past pathogen exposure. The T cell repertoires of roughly 660 subjects were profiled by immunosequencing and related to cytomegalovirus serostatus. Besides the first cohort of around 670 subjects, a separate validation cohort made up of 95 to 150 different subjects was used. To predict cytomegalovirus infection status, the study combined high-throughput TCR immunosequencing, statistical association of individual TCRs with disease status, and machine learning. In a later analysis, previously published TCR beta repertoires from 666 donors were re-analyzed and high-resolution HLA genotyping was added so that TCR occurrence patterns could be studied. Rather than drawing on any new phenotypic data, the later analysis identified candidate immune exposures from TCR beta sequences and the way those sequences occurred across donors. An earlier analysis of fewer than 750 of the donors used high-throughput TCR beta sequencing to judge whether each TCR beta V gene segment behaved as functional or pseudogenic. Donor age, sex, ethnicity and CMV serostatus were compiled alongside the repertoire data. A later genetic analysis used genome-wide SNP genotypes for about 55% of the 666 donors, treating that subset as a discovery cohort. All discovery cohort repertoires had been generated using a single sequencing platform. HLA typing included class I and class II loci at four-digit resolution. The number of typed donors differed by locus: 629-630 for A, B, C, DRB1 and DQB1; approximately 520 for DQA1; around 580 for DPA1; and some 430 for DPB1. Roughly five DR-DQ haplotypes were handled as single units for association and clustering, since linkage in the cohort was strong. Across roughly 420 genotyped donors of the cohort, an average of about 240,000 unique TCR beta nucleotide sequences per donor were sequenced, and approximately 17% of those sequences were non-productive.

From V the trimming removes 4 bases and from J it removes 7 bases, while the gene matches leave 4 bases of the junction unaccounted for. The CDR1 and CDR2 encoded by the germline V gene are MRHNA and SNTAGT. The CDR3 sequence holds 14 residues, the cysteine and phenylalanine included. Kept here is only the CDR3 DNA, which spans 42 bases and is read in frame from base 1. What the work shows at the level of the full study, not this receptor alone: The study listed approximately 150 TCR beta chains as associated with cytomegalovirus. In a later analysis, the rate of TCR association differed among HLA loci, with DRB1 alleles having the most associated TCRs and HLA-C alleles having the fewest. Correlated functional status among segregating V segments might reflect linkage disequilibrium, but an unknown experimental factor could not be ruled out. This cohort had only TCR beta chains sequenced, and the lack of alpha or paired-chain data limited which features could be detected. A later analysis found that HLA-associated TCR beta chains were more clonally expanded and had lower generation probabilities than equally common non-associated chains. Because counts were too low, fewer than 20 rarely observed V segments, including chromosome 9 orphons, were excluded from the earlier analysis of about 500 of the donors. In a later genetic analysis, a missense DCLRE1C variant was associated with V-gene and J-gene trimming of TCR beta chains, and the association was replicated in an independent cohort. Assigning TCR associations to individual alleles was difficult when HLA alleles, especially DR and DQ, strongly co-occurred. According to a later genetic analysis, donors in an Asian-associated ancestry cluster had fewer N-insertions in productive TCRs than the roughly 670-donor mean. In a later analysis, 16,951 TCR beta sequences were associated with specific HLA alleles at a false discovery rate of 0.05. In both the original and validation cohorts, the classifier was reported to diagnose cytomegalovirus status with high specificity and sensitivity. While some public TCRs were present in many individuals, most TCR sequences turned up only very rarely across donors. A further reported finding was that TCR beta sequences accurately predicted the HLA-A and HLA-B alleles for most subjects in the first cohort. HLA typing was unavailable for some donors at each locus, so association tests used only the typed subset. The sequencing pipeline was judged likely to have produced a cluster of highly shared sequence variants as a technical artifact. The authors suggested that the approach could potentially be generalized to other disease states and immunological phenotypes. Sequencing depth was assumed to be roughly uniform across donors in the presence/absence analyses, though that assumption may not hold. In a later analysis, most CMV-associated TCR beta chains were found to appear HLA-restricted, with HLA associations seemingly driven largely by CMV exposure. Several of the top co-occurrence clusters appeared to be linked to parvovirus B19, influenza, CMV and Epstein-Barr virus, according to a later analysis. An earlier analysis of approximately 530 of the donors showed that most TCR beta V segments appeared in productive rearrangements either about 87% or about 30% of the time, which broadly matched IMGT annotations. The only immune exposure information available for the cohort was CMV serostatus. Some IMGT-functional V segments, including TRBV6-2 and TRBV6-3, could not be told apart with the 87-base-pair reads, so those segments were excluded. A few of the identified cytomegalovirus-associated TCR beta chains were confirmed in vitro to be specific for cytomegalovirus antigens.

As concerns this clone: Its specific antigen is unknown. No base-level quality is on record; no much larger clone is a single base apart.

The cohort consisted of 670 or so healthy bone marrow donors. At the time of sampling, all cohort members were nominally healthy, though unrecorded immune exposures were likely present. The donor was CMV seronegative and was included in the group of under 450 seronegative cohort members. A peripheral blood sample was provided by each donor, and peripheral blood mononuclear cells were used for TCR beta sequencing. Genomic DNA was extracted from the blood cell samples with the Qiagen DNeasy Blood Extraction Kit. The library was made by the immunoSEQ multiplex PCR assay. For the multiplex PCR, a mixture combining 60 forward primers for TCR Vbeta segments and 13 reverse primers for TCR Jbeta segments was used. Amplification of the CDR3 region of rearranged TCR beta genes was performed with a multiplex PCR assay on genomic DNA. The Illumina HiSeq System was used to sequence the amplified TCR beta libraries as 87-base-pair reads. In the original analysis: In a later analysis, approximately 74 million unique TCR beta chains were counted across the 650 to 700 repertoires, and roughly 11 million of these chains were shared by at least two donors. To remove PCR and sequencing errors, raw reads were error-corrected and collapsed into unique sequences using a nearest-neighbor algorithm that merged closely related sequences. V, D and J gene segments were assigned by aligning CDR3 sequences to IMGT reference sequences. For a sequence to be retained, a match of at least six nucleotides to both a V gene segment and a J gene segment was required. A rearrangement counted as productive if the CDR3 had no stop codons and remained in frame with V and J, and every other rearrangement counted as non-productive. Following IMGT convention, CDR3 was defined as the stretch from the second conserved V-encoded cysteine up to the conserved J-encoded phenylalanine. The earlier analysis of around 640 of the donors excluded sequences that lacked an unambiguous match to a single V gene segment. An earlier analysis of 500 to 700 of the donors classified V segments as functional when productive rearrangements were above 56.7% and as segregating when the standard deviation between donors was above 5%. To diagnose cytomegalovirus status from the catalog of TCR beta chain sequences, a statistical classification framework was built. V and J gene assignment, in a later analysis, came from comparing TCR nucleotide sequences with IMGT/GENE-DB human TR gene sequences. Using the TCRdist pipeline, a later analysis assigned CDR3 sequences along with most-parsimonious VDJ recombination scenarios. In a later analysis, each TCR beta chain was defined by its CDR3 amino acid sequence together with its V-gene family, and reads lacking a unique V-gene family were excluded. In a later analysis, 500 to 650 highly shared, low-generation-probability nucleotide sequences were removed to address suspected cross-contamination and a sequencing artifact. In a later analysis, a clonal expansion index was calculated for each public chain from normalized within-repertoire ranks of inferred template counts. A later analysis computed generation probabilities with a VDJ recombination model fitted to out-of-frame rearrangements, and checked the results against IGoR. Hypergeometric tests were used in a later analysis to score TCR-TCR, TCR-HLA and TCR-CMV co-occurrence, with a repertoire-size bias correction applied to the TCR pairs. To estimate false discovery rates, a later analysis permuted the HLA or CMV assignments 20 times. A later analysis grouped co-occurring TCRs with DBSCAN, adding TCRdist sequence similarity when clustering within HLA-allele-positive subsets. Repertoires with fewer than 30,000 or more than 120,000 public chains were left out of co-occurrence clustering, as were a few repertoires with anomalous nucleotide sharing. TCRdb provides this immuneACCESS table in a form limited to in-frame rearrangements. Some clones are lacking; in checked studies, under half of them reflect an unresolved V gene, and why the rest are absent is not known. Clonal size and the V and J genes are those of that table, whereas D and trimming came from the DNA. This sample comprises some 180,000 clones, about 90% of them detected only once. The ten largest clones capture less than 0.3% of the sample.

The clonotype was recovered from a girl under three years old in good health and CMV-seronegative. Sequenced input: PBMCs. Here the chain combines TRBV6-4 and TRBJ2-1; TRBD2 lines up with 10 middle nucleotides. The nucleotide sequence is given as TGTGCCAGCAGTGGGATTAGCGGGGGGAATGAGCAGTTCTTC. Its protein product is CASSGISGGNEQFF.